These T cell receptor beta chains were read from a single sample in a study of T cell repertoires in cytomegalovirus infection. TCRdb ran MiXCR on the reads and lists one entry per CDR3 protein. The repertoire holds approximately 600,000 distinct CDR3 sequences, almost 40% seen once, with 48% in the top ten. What these receptors recognize is not known. Sample: cultured PBMCs, taken from culture after CMV antigen stimulation. These receptors all stem from a human donor in good health (CMV status not recorded). Some clones in this sample may be carry-over from other donors' samples. The CDR3 runs from the conserved cysteine through the conserved F or W. Fields, in order: J gene, D gene, clone size, V gene, CDR3 DNA, CDR3 protein. A D gene is named only where the DNA matches it firmly. Some rows have no size entry. The others give once, few or many, or a class for an expanded clone.

TRBJ2-3	NA	few	TRBV28	TGTGCCAGCAGTTTAAGTCGGTTATGGGGCACAGATACGCAGTATTTT	CASSLSRLWGTDTQYF
TRBJ1-6	NA	many	TRBV12-3/TRBV12-4	TGTGCCAGCAGTTTGAGCGGACTCTATAATTCACCCCTCCACTTT	CASSLSGLYNSPLHF
TRBJ2-1	NA	once	TRBV29-1	TGCAGCGTTGACGCCCGGAGCTCCTACAATGAGCAGTTCTTC	CSVDARSSYNEQFF
TRBJ1-2	NA	few	TRBV7-2	TGTGCCAGCAGCTTAGGGATTGGCTACACCTTC	CASSLGIGYTF
TRBJ2-1	NA	NA	TRBV7-2	TGTGCCAGCAGCCCCCAAATGGCAGAGCAGTTCTTC	CASSPQMAEQFF
TRBJ2-1	TRBD2	NA	TRBV11-2	TGTGCCAGCAGCTCCCCCCGGACTAGCGGGAGACCCTTTAACTACAATGAGCAGTTCTTC	CASSSPRTSGRPFNYNEQFF
TRBJ1-6	NA	few	TRBV6-1	TGTGCCAGCAGTGAAGCGTTGGGGATTAATTCACCCCTCCACTTT	CASSEALGINSPLHF
TRBJ2-1	TRBD2	many	TRBV7-2	TGTGCCAGCACCCGCTCGGCTCAGCGGGGCGATGAGCAGTTCTTC	CASTRSAQRGDEQFF
TRBJ1-3	NA	NA	TRBV19	TGTGCCAGTAGTGCGGACCGCCTTTACTCTGGAAACACCATATATTTT	CASSADRLYSGNTIYF
TRBJ1-3	NA	NA	TRBV20-1	TGCAGTGCTAGTCAGGGGTCGAACGGAAACACCATATATTTT	CSASQGSNGNTIYF
TRBJ1-4	NA	NA	TRBV20-1	TGCAGTGCCCACAAGACAGCAACTAATGAAAAACTGTTTTTT	CSAHKTATNEKLFF